These T cell receptor beta chains were read from a single sample in a study of identical twins. TCRdb independently ran MiXCR on the 5' RACE reads; one entry per CDR3 protein. The repertoire holds 500,000 to 550,000 distinct CDR3 sequences, with less than 25% as singletons. The sample was also reused in another study, on T cells expressing NK-cell markers.

Input material: CD4+ T cells sorted from blood. The receptors derive from a woman aged 18 to 35 in good health. Each CDR3 is given with its conserved first and last residue. D genes are given only for firm matches. Size tells how often a clone was seen (once, few, many) or the class of an expanded clone, and some rows leave it out.

J	V	D	size	CDR3	DNA
TRBJ2-5	TRBV20-1	TRBD2	NA	CSALTGGGETQYF	TGCAGTGCCCTGACGGGGGGTGGAGAGACCCAGTACTTC
TRBJ2-4	TRBV4-3	TRBD1	NA	CASSQEVVGQGVSDIQYF	TGCGCCAGCAGCCAAGAAGTTGTGGGACAGGGGGTTAGTGACATTCAGTACTTC
TRBJ1-1	TRBV4-2	NA	many	CASSQDVWAEAFF	TGTGCCAGCAGCCAAGACGTTTGGGCTGAAGCTTTCTTT
TRBJ2-1	TRBV9	NA	NA	CASSPNFNEQFF	TGTGCCAGCAGCCCAAATTTCAATGAGCAGTTCTTC
TRBJ2-5	TRBV12-3/TRBV12-4	TRBD2	NA	CASSGGGVAGGVETQYF	TGTGCCAGCAGTGGGGGTGGGGTAGCGGGAGGCGTCGAGACCCAGTACTTC
TRBJ2-5	TRBV12-3/TRBV12-4	TRBD1	many	CASSLGTGVETQYF	TGTGCCAGCAGTTTAGGGACAGGGGTGGAGACCCAGTACTTC
TRBJ1-5	TRBV6-5	TRBD1	NA	CASSYSTGARSNQPQHF	TGTGCCAGCAGTTACTCGACAGGGGCCAGGAGCAATCAGCCCCAGCATTTT
TRBJ1-1	TRBV19	NA	NA	CASSIKVEAFF	TGTGCCAGTAGTATAAAGGTTGAAGCTTTCTTT
TRBJ1-4	TRBV29-1	NA	NA	CSVGGLNEKLFF	TGCAGCGTTGGCGGCCTTAATGAAAAACTGTTTTTT
TRBJ2-7	TRBV7-9	NA	few	CASSHRDFSGNEQYF	TGTGCCAGCAGCCACCGGGACTTCTCGGGCAACGAGCAGTACTTC
TRBJ1-1	TRBV6-1	NA	NA	CASSLNPGATNTEAFF	TGTGCCAGCAGTCTAAACCCGGGGGCCACGAACACTGAAGCTTTCTTT
TRBJ2-7	TRBV6-1	NA	few	CASSQGQTNRYHEQYF	TGTGCCAGCAGTCAAGGACAGACTAATAGATACCACGAGCAGTACTTC
TRBJ1-1	TRBV18	TRBD1	few	CASSPLTGFGTEAFF	TGTGCCAGCTCACCACTGACAGGGTTCGGCACTGAAGCTTTCTTT
TRBJ2-1	TRBV7-3	TRBD2	NA	CASSRAGGSNEQFF	TGTGCCAGCAGCCGGGCGGGGGGATCCAATGAGCAGTTCTTC
TRBJ1-1	TRBV27	NA	NA	CASTPGGHHTEAFF	TGTGCCAGCACCCCGGGGGGACACCACACTGAAGCTTTCTTT
TRBJ2-2	TRBV5-1	NA	few	CASSLNALGTGELFF	TGCGCCAGCAGCTTGAATGCCCTCGGGACCGGGGAGCTGTTTTTT
TRBJ2-5	TRBV24-1	NA	few	CATSGSTETQYF	TGTGCCACCAGTGGCTCGACGGAGACCCAGTACTTC
TRBJ2-4	TRBV6-2/TRBV6-3	TRBD2	NA	CASSRWTSGAPGAKNIQYF	TGTGCCAGCAGTCGCTGGACTAGCGGGGCCCCTGGGGCCAAAAACATTCAGTACTTC
TRBJ1-2	TRBV5-1	NA	few	CASSFPGDGYTF	TGCGCCAGCAGCTTTCCCGGGGATGGCTACACCTTC
TRBJ1-3	TRBV4-3	NA	few	CASSQLAGNTIYF	TGCGCCAGCAGCCAATTGGCCGGAAACACCATATATTTT
TRBJ2-7	TRBV10-2	NA	many	CASSDTRTSSYEQYF	TGCGCCAGCAGTGATACTAGAACTAGCTCCTACGAGCAGTACTTC
TRBJ2-7	TRBV12-3/TRBV12-4	TRBD2	NA	CASSDSGRTSEQYF	TGTGCCAGCAGTGATAGCGGGAGAACGTCCGAGCAGTACTTC
TRBJ2-7	TRBV25-1	TRBD2	NA	CASSIAGSYEQYF	TGTGCCAGCTCCATAGCGGGCTCCTACGAGCAGTACTTC
TRBJ2-7	TRBV5-5	TRBD2	few	CASSSGTSLYEQYF	TGTGCCAGCAGCTCCGGGACTAGTCTCTACGAGCAGTACTTC
TRBJ2-5	TRBV29-1	NA	NA	CSVVVWETQYF	TGCAGCGTTGTGGTTTGGGAGACCCAGTACTTC
TRBJ2-7	TRBV5-6	NA	once	CASSLHPDYPYEQYF	TGTGCCAGCAGTCTCCATCCCGATTACCCCTACGAGCAGTACTTC
TRBJ1-5	TRBV20-1	NA	few	CSARRSAVQNQPQHF	TGCAGTGCTAGAAGGTCTGCAGTTCAAAATCAGCCCCAGCATTTT
TRBJ1-2	TRBV5-6	TRBD1	NA	CASRQPGQSNYGYTF	TGTGCCAGCAGACAACCGGGACAGAGTAACTATGGCTACACCTTC
TRBJ2-7	TRBV12-3/TRBV12-4	TRBD2	few	CASSFSGRVSYEQYF	TGTGCCAGCAGTTTTAGCGGGAGGGTCTCCTACGAGCAGTACTTC
TRBJ2-6	TRBV5-1	NA	NA	CASSLGVHSGANVLTF	TGCGCCAGCAGCTTGGGAGTCCACTCTGGGGCCAACGTCCTGACTTTC
TRBJ2-7	TRBV7-9	NA	many	CASSLGTHYEQYF	TGTGCCAGCAGCTTAGGGACACATTACGAGCAGTACTTC
TRBJ2-1	TRBV9	NA	NA	CASSVLAINNEQFF	TGTGCCAGCAGCGTCCTAGCTATAAACAATGAGCAGTTCTTC
TRBJ2-5	TRBV7-2	NA	NA	CASSLVFAQETQYF	TGTGCCAGCAGCTTAGTTTTTGCGCAAGAGACCCAGTACTTC
TRBJ2-5	TRBV7-9	NA	many	CASSLASETQYF	TGTGCCAGCAGCTTAGCCTCAGAGACCCAGTACTTC
TRBJ2-7	TRBV6-1	TRBD2	few	CASSTPGLVYEQYF	TGTGCCAGCAGTACCCCGGGACTAGTCTACGAGCAGTACTTC
TRBJ2-1	TRBV5-4	TRBD1	NA	CASSSDRGSYNEQFF	TGTGCCAGCAGCTCCGACAGGGGGTCCTACAATGAGCAGTTCTTC
TRBJ2-7	TRBV9	NA	few	CASSVSPYYEQYF	TGTGCCAGCAGCGTAAGTCCATACTACGAGCAGTACTTC